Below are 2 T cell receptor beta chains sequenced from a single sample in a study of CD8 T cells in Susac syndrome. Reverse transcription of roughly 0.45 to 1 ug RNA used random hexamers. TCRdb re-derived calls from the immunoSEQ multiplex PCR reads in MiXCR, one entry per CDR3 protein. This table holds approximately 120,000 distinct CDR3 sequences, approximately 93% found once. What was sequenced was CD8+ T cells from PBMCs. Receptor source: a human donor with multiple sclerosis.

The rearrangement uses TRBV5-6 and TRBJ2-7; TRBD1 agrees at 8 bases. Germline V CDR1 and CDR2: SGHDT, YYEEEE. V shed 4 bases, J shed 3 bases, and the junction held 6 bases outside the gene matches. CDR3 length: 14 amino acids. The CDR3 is CASSAGQDYYEQYF. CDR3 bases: TGTGCCAGCAGCGCGGGACAGGACTACTACGAGCAGTACTTC.

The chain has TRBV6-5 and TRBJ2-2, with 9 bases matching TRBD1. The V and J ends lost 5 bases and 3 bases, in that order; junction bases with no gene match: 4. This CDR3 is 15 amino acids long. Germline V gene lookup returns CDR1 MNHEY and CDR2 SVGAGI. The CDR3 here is CASSQNRGHTGELFF. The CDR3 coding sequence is TGTGCCAGCAGTCAGAACAGGGGGCACACCGGGGAGCTGTTTTTT.